This TCR beta chain was captured in a study of response to subunit inactivated influenza vaccine. Whole-study results and caveats: The authors suggested that few new T cells are recruited per seasonal influenza vaccination.

Each CDR3 protein gets one entry after TCRdb re-called the RT-PCR reads with MiXCR. The data show about 650,000 distinct CDR3 sequences, around 15% seen once. Germline CDR1 and CDR2: SGHRS and YFSETQ. The CDR3 contains 15 residues. V shed 2 bases and J 0 bases; nucleotides not matched to a gene: 1. In its sample, this clonotype was seen a few times. Antigen specificity is unknown. Sequenced material: PBMCs from blood, taken 14 to 15 days before vaccination. The receptor was isolated from a man between 45 and 60 years old who received an inactivated influenza vaccine. The chain links TRBV5-1 to TRBJ1-4; 7 bases line up with TRBD1. In DNA, the CDR3 is TGCGCCAGCAGCTTAGGGGGCTCAACTAATGAAAAACTGTTTTTT. This codes for CASSLGGSTNEKLFF.